The rows below give T cell receptor beta chains drawn from one sample of a study of Graves' ophthalmopathy and Graves' hyperthyroidism. TCRdb analysed the multiplex PCR reads with MiXCR anew, one entry per CDR3 protein. The table lists 500,000 to 600,000 distinct CDR3 sequences, 35% to 40% of them singletons. The sequencing sample was made of peripheral blood or thyroid tissue (not recorded which). These receptors came from an adult man with Graves' hyperthyroidism. Each CDR3 is given with its conserved first and last residue. D genes are given only for firm matches. Rows may omit the clone size; those that give it use once, few, many or a size class.

abundance,d_gene,j_gene,v_gene,CDR3nt,CDR3aa
few,NA,TRBJ1-2,TRBV2,TGTGCCAGCAGTCGACAGACCCGAAACTATGGCTACACCTTC,CASSRQTRNYGYTF
many,TRBD1,TRBJ1-3,TRBV29-1,TGCAGCGTGCTACCGGGACAGGAGTCTGGAAACACCATATATTTT,CSVLPGQESGNTIYF
many,TRBD1,TRBJ2-7,TRBV5-1,TGCGCCAGCACCCAGCGACCAGGGGGTTCCTACGAGCAGTACTTC,CASTQRPGGSYEQYF
NA,NA,TRBJ1-2,TRBV29-1,TGCAGCGTTGTATGGCTAGCGGGGGCGGGAGGCTACACCTTC,CSVVWLAGAGGYTF
many,NA,TRBJ1-1,TRBV6-1,TGTGCCAGCAGTGACCCGAGGGAGAAGGCTTTCTTT,CASSDPREKAFF
few,TRBD1,TRBJ2-7,TRBV20-1,TGCAGTGCTAGAGAGACAGGGGGCTCCTACGAGCAGTACTTC,CSARETGGSYEQYF
many,NA,TRBJ2-5,TRBV14,TGTGCCAGCAGCCATAAGCTAGGGGGGAGAGAGACCCAGTACTTC,CASSHKLGGRETQYF
many,TRBD2,TRBJ2-2,TRBV2,TGTGCCAGCAGTGTTGGGGGGGGGTCCGGGGAGCTGTTTTTT,CASSVGGGSGELFF
NA,TRBD1,TRBJ1-2,TRBV28,TGTGCCAGCAGTTCGGGTATGGCCGGGACAGTTAACTATGGCTACACCTTC,CASSSGMAGTVNYGYTF
few,TRBD1,TRBJ1-1,TRBV7-2,TGCGCCAGCAGCCATACCCGCGGACAGGCGAACGGGGTGAACACTGAAGCTTTCTTT,CASSHTRGQANGVNTEAFF
few,NA,TRBJ1-5,TRBV27,TGTGCCAGCAGTTTATACTCCCGTCATCAGCCCCAGCATTTT,CASSLYSRHQPQHF
few,NA,TRBJ2-7,TRBV28,TGTGCCAGCAGTTCTCACTCGCAAGGGGCCTACGAGCAGTACTTC,CASSSHSQGAYEQYF
NA,TRBD1,TRBJ1-6,TRBV28,TGTGCCAGCAGTTTAATCGGACAGGGACCTCCTCGGAATTCACCCCTCCACTTT,CASSLIGQGPPRNSPLHF
few,TRBD1,TRBJ1-1,TRBV6-2/TRBV6-3,TGTGCCAGCAGGTACGGGGACAGGAACACTGAAGCTTTCTTT,CASRYGDRNTEAFF
NA,NA,TRBJ1-5,TRBV7-2,TGTGCCAGCCCACCCCGGGAGAATCAGCCCCAGCATTTT,CASPPRENQPQHF
few,NA,TRBJ2-3,TRBV29-1,TGCAGCGCTCCCGACGGTAGCACAGATACGCAGTATTTT,CSAPDGSTDTQYF
few,TRBD1,TRBJ2-6,TRBV25-1,TGTGCCAGCAGTGAATTAGAGGGGACAGGGGGCAACGTCCTGACTTTC,CASSELEGTGGNVLTF
NA,NA,TRBJ2-5,TRBV6-1,TGTGCCAGCAGTGAATTGAGAGGCGGTGGGACCCAGTACTTC,CASSELRGGGTQYF
many,NA,TRBJ2-5,TRBV4-1,TGCGCCAGCAGCCAAGAAGGACGAGAGACCCAGTACTTC,CASSQEGRETQYF
NA,TRBD1,TRBJ2-6,TRBV10-3,TGTGCCAGCAGTGAAGCACCAGGGGGTTCTGGGGCCAACGTCCTGACTTTC,CASSEAPGGSGANVLTF
NA,NA,TRBJ1-1,TRBV7-9,TGTGCCGGCAGCCTCCAGGGGAACACTGAAGCTTTCTTT,CAGSLQGNTEAFF
NA,NA,TRBJ1-3,TRBV29-1,TGCAGCGTTGAAGATGGGCAGGCTTATGGCTACACCATATATTTT,CSVEDGQAYGYTIYF
many,TRBD1,TRBJ1-6,TRBV2,TGTGCCAGCAGTCTGACAGGGGCCTATAATTCACCCCTCCACTTT,CASSLTGAYNSPLHF
NA,NA,TRBJ1-3,TRBV2,TGTGCCAGCAGCGGAAGCTCCCTGAACACCATATATTTT,CASSGSSLNTIYF